Presented here are 14 T cell receptor beta chains from one specimen sequenced in a study of T-cell memory formation after mild COVID-19. TCRdb called the 5' RACE reads again in MiXCR, with one record for every CDR3 protein. This table has about 340,000 distinct CDR3 sequences, 10% to 15% appearing once. Source material: PBMCs or a T cell subset sorted from them (not recorded which). The receptors derive from a man younger than 30 who had mild COVID-19 (a few samples of this study predate the infection). Cell type and time point are not known.

V and J are TRBV10-3 and TRBJ2-3; D might be TRBD1 (6 bases). The ends were cut back, 6 bases at V and 4 bases at J, with 26 bases in the middle. CDR1 ENHRY and CDR2 SYGVKD come from the germline V gene. The CDR3 spans 18 residues. CDR3 sequence reads: CAISKKNLRDTGSDTQYF. The CDR3 DNA is TGTGCCATCAGCAAGAAGAACCTCCGGGACACCGGATCAGATACGCAGTATTTT.

In its sample, this clonotype was seen many times. The chain carries TRBV5-1 and TRBJ2-7; TRBD1 matches at 9 bases. The V and J ends lost 2 bases and 0 bases, in that order; junction bases with no gene match: 9. This CDR3 is 17 amino acids long. CDR1 and CDR2 from the germline V gene are SGHRS and YFSETQ. The CDR3: CASSLKAGTGPSYEQYF. CDR3 bases: TGCGCCAGCAGCTTAAAAGCCGGGACAGGGCCCTCCTACGAGCAGTACTTC. Using reference TRBV5-1 and TRBJ2-7 for the parts outside the CDR3, the full variable domain is KAGVTQTPRYLIKTRGQQVTLSCSPISGHRSVSWYQQTPGQGLQFLFEYFSETQRNKGNFPGRFSGRQFSNSRSEMNVSTLELGDSALYLCASSLKAGTGPSYEQYFGPGTRLTVT.

This clonotype was observed a few times. The rearrangement links TRBV4-1 to TRBJ1-6; 9 positions agree with TRBD1. Germline values: CDR1 MGHRA, CDR2 YSYEKL. Trimming took 3 bases from V and 10 from J; bases not matched to a gene: 7. The CDR3 is 15 amino acids. The CDR3 is CASSHPGGQGSPLHF. CDR3 sequence (DNA): TGCGCCAGCAGCCACCCAGGGGGACAGGGATCACCCCTCCACTTT.

The rearrangement joins TRBV6-4 to TRBJ2-5; tentative D call: TRBD1 (5 bases). This CDR3 is built from 14 residues. CDR1 and CDR2 from the germline V gene are MRHNA and SNTAGT. The V and J ends lost 5 bases and 5 bases respectively, with 15 bases between them. The CDR3 coding sequence is TGTGCCAGCAGTTATTCCCCAGGGCAGGAGACCCAGTACTTC. Translating gives CASSYSPGQETQYF.

The chain recombines TRBV12-3 or TRBV12-4 with TRBJ2-2; TRBD2 matches at 7 bases. The trim removed 4 bases at V and 6 bases at J, leaving 8 bases unmatched. The CDR3 is made up of 15 amino acids. The CDR3 DNA follows: TGTGCCAGCAGTTGGGGGGGTGGCGGGGCCGGGGAGCTGTTTTTT. It translates to CASSWGGGGAGELFF.

This clonotype was seen a handful of times. This sequence joins TRBV20-1 and TRBJ1-1; D might be TRBD1 (5 bases). Looked up from germline, CDR1 is DFQATT and CDR2 is SNEGSKA (reference sequence). This CDR3 is 13 amino acids long. V gave up 1 base and J gave up 6 bases, with 12 bases separating them. CDR3 sequence reads: CSARAGGYSEAFF. As DNA, the CDR3 is TGCAGTGCTAGAGCCGGGGGGTATTCTGAAGCTTTCTTT.

This clonotype was seen many times. The chain employs TRBV5-1 and TRBJ1-1; D not certain. With 0 bases removed from V and 5 bases from J, the gap between germline ends came to 8 bases. Germline-derived CDR1 and CDR2 are SGHRS and YFSETQ. CDR3 length equals 13 residues. In nucleotides, the CDR3 is TGCGCCAGCAGCTTGGGGGCGTGGACTGAAGCTTTCTTT. Protein product: CASSLGAWTEAFF.

V usage is TRBV19 and J usage is TRBJ1-6; D uncertain. Germline V gene lookup returns CDR1 LNHDA and CDR2 SQIVND (reference sequence). V was cut by 10 bases and J by 0 bases, with 13 bases left in between. This CDR3 spans 15 amino acids. Here the CDR3 reads CATRITGSYNSPLHF. The CDR3 DNA reads as TGTGCCACCCGAATCACGGGCTCCTATAATTCACCCCTCCACTTT.

The chain employs TRBV12-3 or TRBV12-4 and TRBJ1-2, with D perhaps matching TRBD1 (5 bases). V lost 7 bases to trimming and J lost 6 bases, with 12 bases between them. This CDR3 is 12 amino acids long. The CDR3 spells CASTWGDHGYTF. The DNA for the CDR3 is TGTGCCAGCACTTGGGGGGACCATGGCTACACCTTC.

The rearrangement uses TRBV4-3 and TRBJ2-7; D remains ambiguous. The V and J ends lost 1 base and 1 base respectively, with 11 bases between them. The CDR3 has 15 amino acids. Germline loops: CDR1 LGHNA, CDR2 YSLEER. DNA for the CDR3: TGCGCCAGCAGCCAAGGGGTGGGCACTTCCTACGAGCAGTACTTC. Amino acid sequence: CASSQGVGTSYEQYF.

This clonotype was observed a few times. The germline gene is not matched at one end of the junction; a read error may be the cause. This chain links TRBV5-6 with TRBJ1-1, with 9 bases fitting TRBD1. This CDR3 is 11 amino acids long. The germline V gene encodes CDR1 SGHDT and CDR2 YYEEEE. Here the CDR3 DNA reads TGTGCCAGCAGCTTGTCGGGACAGGGTATATTT. It encodes CASSLSGQGIF.

This clonotype was detected ten times or more. V gene TRBV10-3 combines with J gene TRBJ1-2; tentative D call: TRBD1 (5 bases). V was clipped by 2 bases and J by 6 bases, with 16 bases between them. CDR1 and CDR2 (germline): ENHRY, SYGVKD. CDR3 length equals 15 residues. This chain's CDR3 is CAISEIGTDENGYTF. The CDR3 bases are TGTGCCATCAGTGAGATCGGGACGGACGAAAATGGCTACACCTTC.

This clonotype was counted only a few times. The V and J genes are TRBV5-4 and TRBJ2-3; 7 positions agree with TRBD1. V was pared by 4 bases and J by 3 bases, with 11 bases of the junction left unmatched. Germline V gives CDR1 SGHNT, CDR2 YYREEE (reference sequence). The CDR3 runs to 16 residues. The CDR3 sequence: CASSPRAQGPTDTQYF. In DNA, the CDR3 is TGTGCCAGCAGCCCCAGGGCACAGGGGCCTACAGATACGCAGTATTTT.

The J gene is TRBJ1-1, the V gene TRBV6-2 or TRBV6-3; D is undetermined. Germline V lookup: CDR1 MNHEY, CDR2 SVGEGT. The CDR3 consists of 11 residues. V was pared by 6 bases and J by 8 bases, with 10 bases between. The CDR3 loop reads CASRKEEEAFF. Written as DNA, the CDR3 is TGTGCCAGCAGGAAGGAAGAAGAAGCTTTCTTT.